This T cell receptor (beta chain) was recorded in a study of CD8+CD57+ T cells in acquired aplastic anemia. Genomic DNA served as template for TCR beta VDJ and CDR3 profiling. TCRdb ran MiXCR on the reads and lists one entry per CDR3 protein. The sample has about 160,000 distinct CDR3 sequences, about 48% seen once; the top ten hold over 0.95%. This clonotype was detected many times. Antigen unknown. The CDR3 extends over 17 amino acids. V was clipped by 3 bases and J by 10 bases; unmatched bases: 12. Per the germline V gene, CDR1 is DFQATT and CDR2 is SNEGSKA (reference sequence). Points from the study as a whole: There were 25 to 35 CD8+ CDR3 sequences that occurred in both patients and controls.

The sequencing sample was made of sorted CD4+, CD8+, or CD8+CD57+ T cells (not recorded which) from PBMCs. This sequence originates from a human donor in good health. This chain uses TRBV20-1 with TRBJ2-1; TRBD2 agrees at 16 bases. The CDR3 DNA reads TGCAGTGCTAGGGCCGCCGGGACTAGCGGGAGGGCCAACGAGCAGTTCTTC. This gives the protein CSARAAGTSGRANEQFF.